This T cell receptor (beta chain) emerged from a study of T-cell reconstitution after alpha-beta-depleted transplantation in children. Using unique molecular identifiers, the investigators prepared the TCRbeta library. One entry per CDR3 protein, called by TCRdb with MiXCR from the PCR reads. The sample holds fewer than 700,000 distinct CDR3 sequences, roughly 23% seen once. Trimming cost V 4 bases and J 3 bases, with 9 bases left between them. The germline V gene encodes CDR1 SQVTM and CDR2 ANQGSEA. The CDR3 covers 12 residues. The rearrangement links TRBV29-1 to TRBJ2-5, with a weak D call TRBD1 (5 bases). The sample consisted of PBMCs, mostly from graft donor cells, taken 360 days after TCRalphabeta/CD19-depleted stem cell transplant. The clonotype was recovered from a boy under two years old who had a stem cell transplant for acute myeloid leukemia, so the T cells may come from the graft donor. This CDR3 reads CSVVRREETQYF. For the CDR3, the DNA is TGCAGCGTTGTTCGCAGGGAAGAGACCCAGTACTTC.